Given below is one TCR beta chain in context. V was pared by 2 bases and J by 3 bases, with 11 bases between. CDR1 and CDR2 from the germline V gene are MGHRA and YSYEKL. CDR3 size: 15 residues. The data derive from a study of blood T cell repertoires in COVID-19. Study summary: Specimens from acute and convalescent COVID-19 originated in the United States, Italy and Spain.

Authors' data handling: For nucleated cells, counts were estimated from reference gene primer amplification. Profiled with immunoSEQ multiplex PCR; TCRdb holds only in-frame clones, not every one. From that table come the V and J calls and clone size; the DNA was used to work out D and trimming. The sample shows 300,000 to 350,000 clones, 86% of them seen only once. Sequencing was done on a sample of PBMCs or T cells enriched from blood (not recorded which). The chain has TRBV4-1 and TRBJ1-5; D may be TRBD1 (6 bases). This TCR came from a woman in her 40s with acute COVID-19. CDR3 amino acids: CASSQTGQTNQPQHF. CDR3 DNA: TGCGCCAGCAGCCAAACAGGACAGACCAATCAGCCCCAGCATTTT.